This entry is about one TCR beta chain. The antigen is undetermined. This record comes from a study of T cells after yellow fever vaccination. Whole-study results and caveats: There was a small share of clonotypes that showed up in both the CD4 and CD8 compartments. Secondary responses were weaker yet peaked faster, day 5 versus 15.

V was clipped by 4 bases and J by 9 bases; unmatched bases: 11. The CDR3 covers 15 residues. Germline V gives CDR1 MGHRA, CDR2 YSYEKL. TCR cDNA was made by 5'RACE template switching, adding a universal primer site and UMIs. A single record per CDR3 protein comes from TCRdb applying MiXCR to the 5' RACE reads. The data contain a few hundred thousand distinct CDR3 sequences, 4.1% of them singletons. This TCR was recovered from a man in his late teens or twenties who received the YFV17D yellow fever vaccine. The starting material was PBMCs, obtained 5 days after the yellow fever booster vaccination. The rearrangement joins TRBV4-1 to TRBJ1-2; TRBD1 matches at 10 bases. CDR3 nucleotides: TGCGCCAGCAGCCTCACAGGACAGGGGGAGAGTAGCTACACCTTC. This gives the protein CASSLTGQGESSYTF.